In this sample, the clone carrying this T cell receptor beta chain turned up many times. The data stem from a study of human T cells and chemical hapten exposure. Sample time point: pre-sensitization, week 0. Specified treatment: therapeutic diphenylcyclopropenone sensitization with weekly scalp DPC. The study extracted total RNA from unfractionated whole blood. In germline, CDR1 is MDHEN, CDR2 SYDVKM. This CDR3 comprises 15 residues. V gave up 6 bases and J gave up 4 bases, with 16 bases separating them. One entry per CDR3 protein results from TCRdb running MiXCR on the RACE reads. The table has approximately 260,000 distinct CDR3 sequences, more than 6.5% seen once; the top ten hold about 2.1%.

The V and J genes are TRBV28 and TRBJ1-5; perhaps TRBD1 as D (6 bases). The TCR originated in a woman aged 40-49 years with alopecia areata. Some clones in this sample may be carry-over from other donors' samples. The sample consisted of whole blood, taken in connection with sensitization to the hapten diphenylcyclopropenone (DPC). CDR3 nucleotide sequence: TGTGCCAGCAGATCCGAGGGGGGCCAAAATCAGCCCCAGCATTTT. Amino acids: CASRSEGGQNQPQHF.